This T cell receptor beta chain was observed in a study of blood T cell repertoires in COVID-19. Study context: Collection of acute and convalescent COVID-19 samples took place in the United States, Italy and Spain. PBMCs, B-cell-depleted T cells, or T cells were the source of the cDNA or gDNA that made up the material.

Original analysis: Counts of nucleated cells, estimated from reference gene primer amplification, were obtained. Data came from immunoSEQ multiplex PCR; TCRdb stores just in-frame clones and leaves some out. V and J calls and clone size are those listed in that table; D and trimming were worked out from the DNA. The data show under 300,000 clones, approximately 92% seen once. The germline V and J ends were trimmed by 6 bases and 4 bases, with 9 bases remaining between them. The CDR3 runs 12 residues. Germline CDR1 reads KGHSH; CDR2 reads LQKENI. The sample comprised peripheral blood. The source of this sequence is a woman in her thirties or forties who had recovered from COVID-19. The J gene is TRBJ1-2, the V gene TRBV18; unclear D gene. The CDR3 sequence: CASSHNLYGYTF. CDR3 DNA sequence: TGTGCCAGCTCCCACAACCTCTATGGCTACACCTTC.